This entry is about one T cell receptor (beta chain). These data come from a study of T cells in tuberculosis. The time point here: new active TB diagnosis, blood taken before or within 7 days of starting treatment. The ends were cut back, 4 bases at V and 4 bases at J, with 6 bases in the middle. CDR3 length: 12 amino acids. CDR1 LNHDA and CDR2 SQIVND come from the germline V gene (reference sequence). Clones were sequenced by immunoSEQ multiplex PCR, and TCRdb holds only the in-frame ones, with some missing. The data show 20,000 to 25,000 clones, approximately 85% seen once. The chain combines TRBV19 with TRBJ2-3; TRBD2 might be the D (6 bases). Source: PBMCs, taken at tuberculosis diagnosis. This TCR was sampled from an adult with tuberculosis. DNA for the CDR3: TGTGCCAGTAGTACTAGCGCAGATACGCAGTATTTT. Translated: CASSTSADTQYF.